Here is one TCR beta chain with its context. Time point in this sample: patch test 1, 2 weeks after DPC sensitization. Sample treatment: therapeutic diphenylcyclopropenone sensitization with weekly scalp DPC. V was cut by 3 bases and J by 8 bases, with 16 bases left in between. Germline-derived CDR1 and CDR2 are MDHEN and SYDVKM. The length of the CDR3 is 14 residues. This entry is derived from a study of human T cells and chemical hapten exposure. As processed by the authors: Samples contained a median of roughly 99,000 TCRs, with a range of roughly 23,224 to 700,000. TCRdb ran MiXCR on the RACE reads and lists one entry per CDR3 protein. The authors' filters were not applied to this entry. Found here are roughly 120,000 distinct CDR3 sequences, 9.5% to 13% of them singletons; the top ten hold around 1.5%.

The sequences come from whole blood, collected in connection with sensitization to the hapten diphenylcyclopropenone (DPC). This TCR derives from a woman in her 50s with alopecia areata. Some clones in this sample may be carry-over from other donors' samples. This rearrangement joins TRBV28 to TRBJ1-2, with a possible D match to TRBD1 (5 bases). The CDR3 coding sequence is TGTGCCAGCAGTTTCGAGGTTGGGGGGAGCGGCTACACCTTC. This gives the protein CASSFEVGGSGYTF.